The 32 T cell receptor beta chains in this list originate from one sample, sequenced in a study of blood T cell repertoires in COVID-19. The protocol was immunoSEQ multiplex PCR, while the TCRdb copy is restricted to in-frame clones and leaves out a portion. The table includes about 78,000 clones, less than 95% detected once. The specimen sequenced was peripheral blood. All receptors derive from a woman aged 50 to 60 in a cohort sampled during active COVID-19.

The CDR3 here is CASSEEAGAYNEQFF. The CDR3 nucleotides are TGTGCCAGCAGTGAAGAGGCGGGAGCATACAATGAGCAGTTCTTC. The chain couples TRBV2 to TRBJ2-1, with TRBD2 identical over 7 bases. With V trimmed by 1 base and J by 4 bases, 4 bases remained unmatched. CDR3 length equals 15 residues. Germline assignment: CDR1 SNHLY and CDR2 FYNNEI.

This clone showed up just once. The V gene is TRBV5-8, the J gene TRBJ2-7, with 8 bases matching TRBD1. Germline CDR1 is SGHTS and CDR2 is YDEGEE. V trimming: 2 bases; J trimming: 2 bases; junction bases outside the gene matches: 6. The CDR3 runs 15 residues. The CDR3 loop reads CASSFAGGATYEQYF. In DNA, the CDR3 is TGTGCCAGCAGCTTTGCAGGGGGCGCAACCTACGAGCAGTACTTC.

This clone was recorded once. The chain links TRBV5-4 to TRBJ2-5; 9 positions match TRBD2. This CDR3 contains 16 residues. Germline V CDR1 and CDR2: SGHNT, YYREEE (reference sequence). J was trimmed by 1 base and V by 4 bases; bases with no gene match: 8. The CDR3 reads CASSPGGTSFQETQYF. As DNA, the CDR3 is TGTGCCAGCAGCCCGGGAGGGACTAGCTTCCAAGAGACCCAGTACTTC.

The count of this clone is one. J is TRBJ2-3 and V is TRBV7-3; the match to TRBD2 covers 12 bases. The germline gives CDR1 SGHTA, CDR2 FQGTGA. The V and J ends lost 5 bases and 7 bases, in that order; junction bases with no gene match: 19. This CDR3 contains 19 residues. The CDR3: CASSPQPTGTSGLVNTQYF. In DNA form, the CDR3 reads TGTGCCAGCAGCCCGCAACCCACCGGGACTAGCGGGTTAGTTAATACGCAGTATTTT.

The gene calls are TRBV6-5 and TRBJ1-6; weak D call: TRBD1 (5 bases). This CDR3 is 15 amino acids long. Germline V lookup: CDR1 MNHEY, CDR2 SVGAGI. V shed 7 bases and J shed 10 bases, with 20 bases lying between them. The CDR3 DNA sequence: TGTGCCAGCACCCCCGGAGGGGTTGGAGGGTCACCCCTCCACTTT. Protein product: CASTPGGVGGSPLHF.

CDR3: CASSATSYNEQFF. The DNA for the CDR3 is TGTGCCAGCAGTGCGACTTCGTACAATGAGCAGTTCTTC. This sequence joins TRBV6-6 and TRBJ2-1; D is undetermined. In germline, CDR1 is MNHNY, CDR2 SVGAGI (reference sequence). The CDR3 is 13 amino acids. V was cut by 5 bases and J by 4 bases, with 9 bases left in between.

The chain has TRBV7-2 and TRBJ2-7; the match to TRBD1 covers 7 bases. With 2 bases clipped from V and 2 bases from J, the junction kept 0 bases outside the gene matches. The CDR3 is 13 amino acids. Germline CDR1 is SGHTA and CDR2 is FQGNSA. CDR3 protein: CASSLQGAYEQYF. CDR3 nucleotides: TGTGCCAGCAGCTTACAGGGGGCCTACGAGCAGTACTTC.

J is TRBJ2-1 and V is TRBV4-1; 9 nucleotides agree with TRBD2. The CDR3 is 16 amino acids. Germline V lookup: CDR1 MGHRA, CDR2 YSYEKL. J was trimmed by 10 bases and V by 3 bases; bases with no gene match: 13. CDR3 sequence (DNA): TGCGCCAGCAGCCACTATAGCGGGAGCCCCTCCGAGGAGCAGTTCTTC. It specifies CASSHYSGSPSEEQFF.

The chain couples TRBV28 to TRBJ2-1, with D maybe TRBD2 (6 bases). The germline V gene has CDR1 MDHEN and CDR2 SYDVKM. The CDR3 loop spans 14 amino acids. Trimming shortened V by 3 bases and J by 3 bases, and 9 bases separated the two germline ends. CDR3 nucleotide sequence: TGTGCCAGCAGTTTTAGCGGAGACTACAATGAGCAGTTCTTC. Translated, it gives CASSFSGDYNEQFF.

A remark on this clone: An end of the junction differs from the germline gene, which may be a read error. The J gene is TRBJ1-6, the V gene TRBV5-1; weak D call: TRBD1 (5 bases). The germline gives CDR1 SGHRS, CDR2 YFSETQ. The CDR3 loop spans 15 amino acids. The CDR3 here is CARSRAGGGNSPLHF. Here the CDR3 DNA reads TGCGCCCGCAGCCGGGCCGGGGGGGGAAATTCACCCCTCCACTTT.

Here the CDR3 reads CASSWSGSALYGYTF. CDR3 nucleotides: TGTGCCAGCAGCTGGTCAGGGTCAGCCTTATATGGCTACACCTTC. V and J are TRBV11-2 and TRBJ1-2, with a possible D match to TRBD1 (5 bases). Germline V gives CDR1 SGHAT, CDR2 FQNNGV. Trimming stripped 4 bases from V and 5 bases from J, with 17 bases between. CDR3 length equals 15 residues. The full variable domain, its missing parts supplied by reference TRBV11-2 and TRBJ1-2, is EAGVAQSPRYKIIEKRQSVAFWCNPISGHATLYWYQQILGQGPKLLIQFQNNGVVDDSQLPKDRFSAERLKGVDSTLKIQPAKLEDSAVYLCASSWSGSALYGYTFGSGTRLTVV.

The chain employs TRBV28 and TRBJ2-1, with 14 bases identical to TRBD2. Losses at the gene ends were 3 bases for V and 10 bases for J; bases not matched to a gene: 5. This CDR3 contains 15 residues. Germline-derived CDR1 and CDR2 are MDHEN and SYDVKM. The CDR3 region is CASSFVGLAGAEQFF. The CDR3 nucleotides are TGTGCCAGCAGTTTTGTGGGACTAGCGGGAGCAGAGCAGTTCTTC.

Of note for this clone: The junction shows a germline mismatch at one end, possibly a read error. The chain has TRBV7-9 and TRBJ1-2; TRBD1 matches at 12 bases. This CDR3 contains 16 residues. The germline CDR1 and CDR2 sequences are SEHNR and FQNEAQ (reference sequence). The CDR3 region has the DNA TGTGCCAGCAGCCTAGCCCGGGACAGGGGGCAGAATGGCTACACCTTC. Its translation: CASSLARDRGQNGYTF.

V usage is TRBV6-5 and J usage is TRBJ2-1; D might be TRBD2 (6 bases). The CDR3 runs 14 residues. The V end was cut by 6 bases, the J end by 5 bases, with 14 bases between. Germline V gene data show CDR1 as MNHEY and CDR2 as SVGAGI. The CDR3 reads CASSGTLTHNEQFF. The DNA of the CDR3 is TGTGCCAGCAGCGGGACTCTAACCCACAATGAGCAGTTCTTC.

The gene calls are TRBV29-1 and TRBJ2-1, with D possibly being TRBD2 (6 bases). Germline-derived CDR1 and CDR2 are SQVTM and ANQGSEA. V was trimmed by 7 bases and J by 1 base, leaving 8 bases between them. The length of the CDR3 is 12 residues. The CDR3, as DNA: TGCAGCGCCGGGAGATCCTACAATGAGCAGTTCTTC. It translates to CSAGRSYNEQFF.

The chain joins TRBV5-1 to TRBJ1-1; D ambiguous. Looked up from germline, CDR1 is SGHRS and CDR2 is YFSETQ. The CDR3 length is 16 residues. The V gene lost 0 bases and the J gene lost 8 bases, with 20 bases spanning the gap. The chain's CDR3 is CASSLGGSAVGREAFF. The CDR3 DNA reads as TGCGCCAGCAGCTTGGGCGGGTCGGCTGTTGGGAGGGAAGCTTTCTTT.

The chain is built from TRBV3-1 (or the pseudogene TRBV3-2) and TRBJ2-7, with a weak D call TRBD2 (5 bases). V was cut by 1 base and J by 9 bases, with 10 bases left in between. This CDR3 region has 12 residues. CDR1 and CDR2 (germline): LGHDT, YNNKEL (reference sequence). The CDR3 here is CASSQAGFGQYF. CDR3 nucleotide sequence: TGTGCCAGCAGCCAAGCGGGGTTTGGGCAGTACTTC.

The rearrangement joins TRBV14 to TRBJ1-2, with a tentative D call TRBD1 (5 bases). CDR3 length: 16 residues. V shed 4 bases and J shed 0 bases, with 15 bases lying between them. CDR1 is SGHDN, CDR2 FVKESK, per germline. The CDR3 reads CASSRWGGDSNYGYTF. CDR3 nucleotides: TGTGCCAGCAGCCGGTGGGGAGGGGACTCTAACTATGGCTACACCTTC.

Only one count was recorded for this clone. This rearrangement joins TRBV6-5 to TRBJ2-1; no clear D. With 4 bases removed from V and 0 bases from J, the gap between germline ends came to 4 bases. The germline CDR1 and CDR2 sequences are MNHEY and SVGAGI. The CDR3 extends over 13 amino acids. CDR3 region: CASSWSSYNEQFF. In DNA, the CDR3 is TGTGCCAGCAGTTGGAGCTCCTACAATGAGCAGTTCTTC.

The V and J genes are TRBV27 and TRBJ2-1; TRBD2 might be the D (7 bases). The CDR3 length is 15 residues. Deletions cut 5 bases from V and 3 bases from J, with 14 bases between. The V gene's germline CDR1 is MNHEY and CDR2 SMNVEV (reference sequence). The CDR3 coding sequence is TGTGCCAGCAGTACCTTAGGGGGGGGCTACAATGAGCAGTTCTTC. Encoded protein: CASSTLGGGYNEQFF.

J is TRBJ2-1 and V is TRBV6-5, with 8 bases identical to TRBD2. The V and J ends lost 10 bases and 1 base, in that order; junction bases with no gene match: 9. The CDR3 sequence is 15 residues long. Germline CDR1 MNHEY, CDR2 SVGAGI. The CDR3 coding sequence is TGTGCCACCAACAGCGGGAGTAAGTCCTACAATGAGCAGTTCTTC. Translated, it gives CATNSGSKSYNEQFF.

This clone is a singleton in its sample. The chain recombines TRBV19 with TRBJ1-4; D ambiguous. Trimming took 3 bases from V and 4 from J, leaving 15 bases between them. This CDR3 comprises 16 residues. Germline values: CDR1 LNHDA, CDR2 SQIVND (reference sequence). The CDR3 here is CASSMGRGGGNEKLFF. The CDR3 coding sequence is TGTGCCAGTAGTATGGGTCGAGGAGGAGGTAATGAAAAACTGTTTTTT.

The CDR3 DNA is TGTGCCAGCAGTTACCGGGACAGCCTAAACTATGGCTACACCTTC. This codes for CASSYRDSLNYGYTF. The gene calls are TRBV6-5 and TRBJ1-2, with 7 nucleotides matching TRBD1. The germline V gene has CDR1 MNHEY and CDR2 SVGAGI. The CDR3 is 15 amino acids. Trimming took 2 bases from V and 2 from J; bases not matched to a gene: 5.

The chain links TRBV5-4 to TRBJ2-7; TRBD2 matches 9 bases. From germline, CDR1 is SGHNT and CDR2 YYREEE (reference sequence). The CDR3 covers 16 residues. V lost 3 bases to trimming and J lost 2 bases; unmatched junction nucleotides: 9. CDR3 bases: TGTGCCAGCAGCTACTCCCCTAGCGGGGCTACCTACGAGCAGTACTTC. Its translation: CASSYSPSGATYEQYF.

There are a few counts of this clone. V usage is TRBV9 and J usage is TRBJ2-3, with D tentatively TRBD1 (5 bases). Germline CDR1 SGDLS, CDR2 YYNGEE. This CDR3 has 14 residues. Trimming left V 3 bases short and J 4 bases short, with 12 bases between. The CDR3 loop reads CASSAGSGPDTQYF. The CDR3 nucleotides read TGTGCCAGCAGCGCCGGTTCAGGGCCAGATACGCAGTATTTT.

The genes are TRBV6-5 and TRBJ2-7, with 12 bases identical to TRBD2. J was trimmed by 4 bases and V by 6 bases; bases with no gene match: 7. This CDR3 is 15 amino acids long. CDR1 is MNHEY, CDR2 SVGAGI, per germline. The CDR3 sequence is CASSSTSGSGYEQYF. CDR3 bases: TGTGCCAGCAGCTCGACTAGCGGGAGTGGATACGAGCAGTACTTC.

This CDR3 is CASSLQQGAGEKLFF. In nucleotides, the CDR3 is TGTGCCAGCAGCCTTCAACAGGGGGCTGGCGAAAAACTGTTTTTT. This chain joins TRBV6-5 and TRBJ1-4; 9 bases are a match to TRBD1. There are 15 residues in the CDR3. Unmatched junction bases numbered 10, after V lost 6 bases and J lost 8 bases. In germline, CDR1 is MNHEY, CDR2 SVGAGI.

The V gene is TRBV5-1, the J gene TRBJ2-3; 8 nucleotides align to TRBD2. CDR3 length: 16 residues. The V gene end was trimmed by 0 bases and the J gene end by 2 bases; junction bases not matched to a gene: 5. The germline V gene encodes CDR1 SGHRS and CDR2 YFSETQ. CDR3: CASSLAGGGYTDTQYF. The DNA of the CDR3 is TGCGCCAGCAGCTTGGCGGGAGGGGGTTACACAGATACGCAGTATTTT.

The chain links TRBV27 to TRBJ2-1; perhaps TRBD2 as D (6 bases). The CDR3 totals 16 residues. Between the trimmed V and J ends, which lost 3 bases and 3 bases, there was a span of 15 bases. From germline, CDR1 is MNHEY and CDR2 SMNVEV (reference sequence). Written as DNA, the CDR3 is TGTGCCAGCAGTTTGCTCGCGGTGGGGGGCTACAATGAGCAGTTCTTC. It specifies CASSLLAVGGYNEQFF.

The chain couples TRBV28 to TRBJ1-6; D is unclear. The CDR3 totals 16 residues. V shed 7 bases and J shed 0 bases, with 13 bases lying between them. The germline V gene has CDR1 MDHEN and CDR2 SYDVKM. CDR3 sequence: CASTPGESSYNSPLHF. DNA of the CDR3: TGTGCCAGCACGCCCGGAGAAAGCTCCTATAATTCACCCCTCCACTTT.

The genes are TRBV28 and TRBJ1-2; 9 positions agree with TRBD1. Germline V gene lookup returns CDR1 MDHEN and CDR2 SYDVKM. This CDR3 is 13 amino acids long. V gave up 11 bases and J gave up 2 bases; unmatched junction bases: 6. The DNA for the CDR3 is TGTGCCTGTGGGGACAGGGCGAACTATGGCTACACCTTC. It specifies CACGDRANYGYTF.

The chain is built from TRBV28 and TRBJ2-7; D is possibly TRBD1 (7 bases). Germline CDR1 and CDR2: MDHEN and SYDVKM. The CDR3 spans 15 residues. Trimming stripped 5 bases from V and 3 bases from J, with 17 bases between. This CDR3 is CASSPGGQPIYEQYF. CDR3 bases: TGTGCCAGCAGTCCCGGGGGACAGCCCATCTACGAGCAGTACTTC.